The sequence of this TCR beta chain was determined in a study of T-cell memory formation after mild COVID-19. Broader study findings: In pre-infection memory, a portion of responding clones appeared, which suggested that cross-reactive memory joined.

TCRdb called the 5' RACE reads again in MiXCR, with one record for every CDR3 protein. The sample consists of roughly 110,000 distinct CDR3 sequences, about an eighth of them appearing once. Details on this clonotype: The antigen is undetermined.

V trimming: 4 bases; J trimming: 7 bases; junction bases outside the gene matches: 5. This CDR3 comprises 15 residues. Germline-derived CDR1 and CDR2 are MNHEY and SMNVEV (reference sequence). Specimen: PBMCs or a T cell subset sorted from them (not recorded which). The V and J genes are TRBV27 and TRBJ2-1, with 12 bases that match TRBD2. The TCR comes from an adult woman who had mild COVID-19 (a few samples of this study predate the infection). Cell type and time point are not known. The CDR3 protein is CASSSLAGGWNEQFF. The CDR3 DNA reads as TGTGCCAGCAGTTCACTAGCGGGGGGCTGGAATGAGCAGTTCTTC.